This passage covers 25 T cell receptor beta chains from one sample sequenced in a study of shared clonotypes between healthy human individuals. The naive CD8 fraction comprised CD45RO-negative cells positively selected for CCR7 and excluded terminally differentiated effector memory CD45RA+ cells. TCRdb's copy holds only in-frame clones and misses some; the assay was immunoSEQ multiplex PCR. Among 700,000 to 950,000 clones, approximately 96% were seen once, and the ten largest hold roughly 0.23%. The sequenced material came from naive CD8+ T cells sorted from blood. The receptor source for this set is a young man in good health.

V usage is TRBV6-1 and J usage is TRBJ2-1; 11 nucleotides match TRBD2. CDR3 size: 15 residues. Germline CDR1 MNHNS, CDR2 SASEGT. Trimming removed 6 bases from V and 10 bases from J; junction bases left unmatched: 11. The CDR3 DNA follows: TGTGCCAGCAGAATCACTAGCGGGAGTTCACTCGAGCAGTTCTTC. Translating gives CASRITSGSSLEQFF.

The chain uses TRBV4-1 and TRBJ2-7; unclear D gene. The germline V gene has CDR1 MGHRA and CDR2 YSYEKL. There are 16 residues in the CDR3. The V end lost 0 bases, the J end lost 0 bases, and 12 bases lay between the germline ends. CDR3 DNA: TGCGCCAGCAGCCAAGAATGGGAAGAGAGCTCCTACGAGCAGTACTTC. It yields the protein CASSQEWEESSYEQYF.

The chain employs TRBV2 and TRBJ1-1; TRBD1 aligns across 9 bases. V was clipped by 6 bases and J by 1 base; unmatched bases: 3. The CDR3 has 14 amino acids. From germline, CDR1 is SNHLY and CDR2 FYNNEI. This CDR3 is CASSLDRGNTEAFF. The CDR3 DNA reads as TGTGCCAGCAGCTTGGACAGGGGGAACACTGAAGCTTTCTTT.

This chain joins TRBV7-8 and TRBJ2-7, with 8 bases aligning to TRBD2. The CDR3 consists of 14 residues. The germline CDR1 and CDR2 sequences are SGHVS and FQNEAQ. V gave up 3 bases and J gave up 5 bases; unmatched junction bases: 6. The CDR3 nucleotides are TGTGCCAGCAGCTTGGCTGCGGGAGGCGACGAGCAGTACTTC. Translated: CASSLAAGGDEQYF.

This sequence joins TRBV28 and TRBJ2-1; 10 nucleotides align to TRBD2. CDR3 size: 15 residues. Trimming cost V 6 bases and J 6 bases; bases outside gene matches: 8. Germline V lookup: CDR1 MDHEN, CDR2 SYDVKM. CDR3 DNA sequence: TGTGCCAGCAGCCCACTAGCGGGGAGACTCAATGAGCAGTTCTTC. It yields the protein CASSPLAGRLNEQFF.

The chain has TRBV28 and TRBJ1-1; D uncertain. V shed 4 bases and J shed 3 bases, with 18 bases lying between them. This CDR3 region has 16 residues. From germline, CDR1 is MDHEN and CDR2 SYDVKM. The CDR3 loop is CASSSPLPTRHTEAFF. The CDR3 region has the DNA TGTGCCAGCAGTTCACCCCTTCCGACAAGGCACACTGAAGCTTTCTTT.

The rearrangement joins TRBV29-1 to TRBJ2-7, with 9 bases that match TRBD1. CDR1 is SQVTM and CDR2 is ANQGSEA in the germline V gene. After removal of 7 bases from V and 5 bases from J, the junction contained 9 bases not matched to a gene. The CDR3 sequence is 13 residues long. The CDR3: CSGSGTGSDEQYF. The CDR3 nucleotides read TGCAGCGGATCCGGGACAGGGTCCGACGAGCAGTACTTC.

The chain recombines TRBV18 with TRBJ1-5; D is ambiguous. CDR1 and CDR2 (germline): KGHSH, LQKENI. The CDR3 length is 14 residues. V dropped 0 bases and J dropped 2 bases, with 5 bases sitting between them. CDR3 sequence reads: CASSPPPGNQPQHF. The CDR3 nucleotides are TGTGCCAGCTCACCACCTCCGGGCAATCAGCCCCAGCATTTT.

This chain uses TRBV13 with TRBJ1-1; D remains ambiguous. This CDR3 contains 11 residues. Trimming took 6 bases from V and 6 from J, leaving 8 bases between them. Germline V gene lookup returns CDR1 PRHDT and CDR2 FYEKMQ (reference sequence). In DNA form, the CDR3 reads TGTGCCAGCAGTATTAGGGCTGAAGCTTTCTTT. As protein: CASSIRAEAFF.

The CDR3 DNA reads as TGTGCCAGCAGCCCCGGGACAGGCCTTCGGGATACGCAGTATTTT. It translates to CASSPGTGLRDTQYF. The chain couples TRBV6-5 to TRBJ2-3; 8 nucleotides align to TRBD1. The CDR3 runs 15 residues. V was pared by 6 bases and J by 6 bases, with 11 bases of the junction left unmatched. CDR1 is MNHEY and CDR2 is SVGAGI in the germline V gene.

The chain couples TRBV5-1 to TRBJ2-3, with 9 bases fitting TRBD1. The germline V gene encodes CDR1 SGHRS and CDR2 YFSETQ. This CDR3 comprises 15 residues. Trimming took 4 bases from V and 0 from J; bases not matched to a gene: 3. CDR3 nucleotides: TGCGCCAGCAGCACGACAGGGGGAAGCACAGATACGCAGTATTTT. This gives the protein CASSTTGGSTDTQYF.

This clone was recorded only once. V is TRBV27 and J is TRBJ2-1; D uncertain. With 6 bases removed from V and 9 bases from J, the gap between germline ends came to 18 bases. The CDR3 consists of 14 residues. Germline V gives CDR1 MNHEY, CDR2 SMNVEV (reference sequence). CDR3 in amino acids: CASRGLDVLGEQFF. CDR3 coding DNA: TGTGCCAGCAGAGGGCTAGATGTGTTGGGTGAGCAGTTCTTC.

This clone was observed a single time. This sequence joins TRBV29-1 and TRBJ2-3; maybe TRBD2 (5 bases). V was shortened by 6 bases and J by 1 base, with 11 bases between the two germline ends. Germline CDR1 SQVTM, CDR2 ANQGSEA. The CDR3 contains 13 residues. The chain's CDR3 is CSVKTTGTDTQYF. The CDR3 coding sequence is TGCAGCGTCAAGACTACCGGCACAGATACGCAGTATTTT.

This clone has only one observation. The chain carries TRBV7-2 and TRBJ2-1, with 10 positions matching TRBD2. The CDR3 has 18 residues. The germline gives CDR1 SGHTA, CDR2 FQGNSA. V was clipped by 1 base and J by 5 bases; unmatched bases: 11. The DNA of the CDR3 is TGTGCCAGCAGCTTAGTGGTGGGGCTAGCGGGAGTTGACAATGAGCAGTTCTTC. This codes for CASSLVVGLAGVDNEQFF.

V usage is TRBV7-8 and J usage is TRBJ1-5; 7 bases map to TRBD1. The CDR3 contains 20 residues. With V trimmed by 5 bases and J by 0 bases, 19 bases remained unmatched. The germline CDR1 and CDR2 sequences are SGHVS and FQNEAQ. The CDR3 region has the DNA TGTGCCAGCAGCCATCTTCTTAGACAGGGTCGTCCCCCTAGCAATCAGCCCCAGCATTTT. Protein product: CASSHLLRQGRPPSNQPQHF.

The V and J genes are TRBV5-6 and TRBJ1-2; D is undetermined. The CDR3 sequence is 15 residues long. V was shortened by 0 bases and J by 8 bases, with 17 bases between the two germline ends. From germline, CDR1 is SGHDT and CDR2 YYEEEE. The CDR3 nucleotides are TGTGCCAGCAGCTTGGCCCGGGATCCGATACGGGGCTACACCTTC. Its translation is CASSLARDPIRGYTF.

The chain has TRBV11-2 and TRBJ2-4; D remains unclear. Germline CDR1 is SGHAT and CDR2 is FQNNGV. Trimming cost V 2 bases and J 5 bases, with 4 bases left between them. The CDR3 has 12 residues. CDR3 region: CASSLQENIQYF. CDR3 DNA sequence: TGTGCCAGCAGCTTACAGGAAAACATTCAGTACTTC.

On this clone itself: Distinct nucleotide sequences in the sample also encode this CDR3. The J gene is TRBJ1-1, the V gene TRBV18; D perhaps matches TRBD1 (5 bases). V was shortened by 0 bases and J by 5 bases, with 10 bases between the two germline ends. The CDR3 covers 14 residues. Looked up from germline, CDR1 is KGHSH and CDR2 is LQKENI. The CDR3 protein is CASSPPGGGTEAFF. CDR3 nucleotides: TGTGCCAGCTCACCACCCGGGGGGGGAACTGAAGCTTTCTTT.

This clone occurred once. The V call is TRBV7-9, the J call TRBJ2-7; the D gene could be TRBD1 or TRBD2 (6 bases each). Germline CDR1 SEHNR, CDR2 FQNEAQ (reference sequence). The CDR3 covers 16 residues. Deletions cut 7 bases from V and 2 bases from J, with 21 bases between. The CDR3 DNA is TGTGCCAGCACCACCGGTTTAGGGGGGAGGACCTACGAGCAGTACTTC. Translated: CASTTGLGGRTYEQYF.

This chain connects TRBV29-1 to TRBJ2-3; possible D gene TRBD1, 6 bases. Germline assignment: CDR1 SQVTM and CDR2 ANQGSEA. The CDR3 length is 20 residues. V lost 2 bases and J lost 0, with 27 bases in between. The CDR3: CSVEITGWVIYGGSTDTQYF. The CDR3, as DNA: TGCAGCGTTGAAATAACAGGGTGGGTAATATATGGCGGGAGCACAGATACGCAGTATTTT.

This clone was counted a single time. The chain uses TRBV27 and TRBJ2-1; D not certain. Trimming took 8 bases from V and 1 from J, leaving 9 bases between them. In germline, CDR1 is MNHEY, CDR2 SMNVEV (reference sequence). This CDR3 spans 13 amino acids. CDR3 in DNA: TGTGCCAGCCCCGGGTTTTCCTACAATGAGCAGTTCTTC. Translating gives CASPGFSYNEQFF.

The J gene is TRBJ2-5, the V gene TRBV18; D unclear. The CDR3 has 13 amino acids. Per the germline V gene, CDR1 is KGHSH and CDR2 is LQKENI. Deletions cut 8 bases from V and 4 bases from J, with 14 bases between. The CDR3 reads CASQPALRETQYF. The CDR3, as DNA: TGTGCCAGCCAACCGGCCTTGAGAGAGACCCAGTACTTC. The full variable domain, its missing parts supplied by reference TRBV18 and TRBJ2-5, is NAGVMQNPRHLVRRRGQEARLRCSPMKGHSHVYWYRQLPEEGLKFMVYLQKENIIDESGMPKERFSAEFPKEGPSILRIQQVVRGDSAAYFCASQPALRETQYFGPGTRLLVL.

The chain uses TRBV27 and TRBJ2-1, with TRBD2 identical over 9 bases. Trimming at V came to 8 bases and at J to 2 bases, leaving 4 bases not matched to a gene. The CDR3 has 14 amino acids. CDR1 MNHEY and CDR2 SMNVEV come from the germline V gene (reference sequence). The CDR3 bases are TGTGCCAGCTCTAGCGGGATGACCTACAATGAGCAGTTCTTC. It yields the protein CASSSGMTYNEQFF.

The DNA of the CDR3 is TGTGCCAGCAGCTCTCCCGGGACTAGTGTCTACAATGAGCAGTTCTTC. Amino acids: CASSSPGTSVYNEQFF. The chain couples TRBV11-2 to TRBJ2-1, with 8 bases matching TRBD2. V gave up 4 bases and J gave up 3 bases; unmatched junction bases: 8. The CDR3 consists of 16 residues. Germline CDR1 reads SGHAT; CDR2 reads FQNNGV.

This rearrangement joins TRBV19 to TRBJ2-1, with 7 nucleotides matching TRBD2. CDR1 and CDR2 (germline): LNHDA, SQIVND (reference sequence). There are 15 residues in the CDR3. V shed 3 bases, J shed 8 bases, and the junction held 10 bases outside the gene matches. The CDR3 nucleotides are TGTGCCAGTAGTATTTCGGGAGGTTGGGCCGATGAGCAGTTCTTC. It yields the protein CASSISGGWADEQFF.